The sequence of this TCR beta chain was determined in a study of blood T cell repertoires in COVID-19. Study-level background: The United States, Italy and Spain were the sources of the acute and convalescent COVID-19 samples.

The CDR3 totals 16 residues. V gave up 7 bases and J gave up 5 bases; unmatched junction bases: 12. Germline assignment: CDR1 SNHLY and CDR2 FYNNEI. Measured with immunoSEQ multiplex PCR; TCRdb has only the in-frame clones, and not every one. The sample holds about 48,000 clones; about 88% are singletons and the top ten take 3.1%. Grouping used clinical history reported by participants in a survey and questionnaire. Symptom resolution, clearance, or two negative PCRs marked the recovered donors of Cohort 3. This chain links TRBV2 with TRBJ2-2; TRBD1 agrees at 8 bases. The sequencing sample was made of PBMCs or T cells enriched from blood (not recorded which). This clonotype was sampled from a woman between 50 and 59 years old who had recovered from COVID-19. The CDR3 DNA reads as TGTGCCAGCATGGGAGGACAGGGCAGAAGAACCGGGGAGCTGTTTTTT. Its protein product is CASMGGQGRRTGELFF.